The 2 T cell receptor beta chains given below trace back to one sample, sequenced in a study of cytomegalovirus exposure and HLA in healthy donors. Use of 60 Vbeta and 13 Jbeta primers characterized the PCR. Using immunoSEQ multiplex PCR, the repertoire was profiled, and TCRdb retains in-frame clones only, with some absent. The sample contains under 130,000 clones, more than 75% of which appear only once. The sample consisted of PBMCs. These TCRs come from a woman between 18 and 29 years old in good health and CMV-seropositive.

The chain is built from TRBV18 and TRBJ2-5; TRBD1 aligns across 8 bases. The CDR3 is 19 amino acids. CDR1 and CDR2 from the germline V gene are KGHSH and LQKENI. The V gene end was trimmed by 3 bases and the J gene end by 4 bases; junction bases not matched to a gene: 19. In DNA form, the CDR3 reads TGTGCCAGCTCACCGGGACAGGCGGGGCGCCCCCGGGGGCGAGAGACCCAGTACTTC. As protein: CASSPGQAGRPRGRETQYF.

The chain has TRBV5-1 and TRBJ2-3; the D is unclear. The V end was cut by 4 bases, the J end by 0 bases, with 12 bases between. The length of the CDR3 is 15 residues. CDR1 is SGHRS, CDR2 YFSETQ, per germline. The CDR3 spells CASSPQPFSTDTQYF. In DNA, the CDR3 is TGCGCCAGCAGCCCACAACCCTTTAGCACAGATACGCAGTATTTT.